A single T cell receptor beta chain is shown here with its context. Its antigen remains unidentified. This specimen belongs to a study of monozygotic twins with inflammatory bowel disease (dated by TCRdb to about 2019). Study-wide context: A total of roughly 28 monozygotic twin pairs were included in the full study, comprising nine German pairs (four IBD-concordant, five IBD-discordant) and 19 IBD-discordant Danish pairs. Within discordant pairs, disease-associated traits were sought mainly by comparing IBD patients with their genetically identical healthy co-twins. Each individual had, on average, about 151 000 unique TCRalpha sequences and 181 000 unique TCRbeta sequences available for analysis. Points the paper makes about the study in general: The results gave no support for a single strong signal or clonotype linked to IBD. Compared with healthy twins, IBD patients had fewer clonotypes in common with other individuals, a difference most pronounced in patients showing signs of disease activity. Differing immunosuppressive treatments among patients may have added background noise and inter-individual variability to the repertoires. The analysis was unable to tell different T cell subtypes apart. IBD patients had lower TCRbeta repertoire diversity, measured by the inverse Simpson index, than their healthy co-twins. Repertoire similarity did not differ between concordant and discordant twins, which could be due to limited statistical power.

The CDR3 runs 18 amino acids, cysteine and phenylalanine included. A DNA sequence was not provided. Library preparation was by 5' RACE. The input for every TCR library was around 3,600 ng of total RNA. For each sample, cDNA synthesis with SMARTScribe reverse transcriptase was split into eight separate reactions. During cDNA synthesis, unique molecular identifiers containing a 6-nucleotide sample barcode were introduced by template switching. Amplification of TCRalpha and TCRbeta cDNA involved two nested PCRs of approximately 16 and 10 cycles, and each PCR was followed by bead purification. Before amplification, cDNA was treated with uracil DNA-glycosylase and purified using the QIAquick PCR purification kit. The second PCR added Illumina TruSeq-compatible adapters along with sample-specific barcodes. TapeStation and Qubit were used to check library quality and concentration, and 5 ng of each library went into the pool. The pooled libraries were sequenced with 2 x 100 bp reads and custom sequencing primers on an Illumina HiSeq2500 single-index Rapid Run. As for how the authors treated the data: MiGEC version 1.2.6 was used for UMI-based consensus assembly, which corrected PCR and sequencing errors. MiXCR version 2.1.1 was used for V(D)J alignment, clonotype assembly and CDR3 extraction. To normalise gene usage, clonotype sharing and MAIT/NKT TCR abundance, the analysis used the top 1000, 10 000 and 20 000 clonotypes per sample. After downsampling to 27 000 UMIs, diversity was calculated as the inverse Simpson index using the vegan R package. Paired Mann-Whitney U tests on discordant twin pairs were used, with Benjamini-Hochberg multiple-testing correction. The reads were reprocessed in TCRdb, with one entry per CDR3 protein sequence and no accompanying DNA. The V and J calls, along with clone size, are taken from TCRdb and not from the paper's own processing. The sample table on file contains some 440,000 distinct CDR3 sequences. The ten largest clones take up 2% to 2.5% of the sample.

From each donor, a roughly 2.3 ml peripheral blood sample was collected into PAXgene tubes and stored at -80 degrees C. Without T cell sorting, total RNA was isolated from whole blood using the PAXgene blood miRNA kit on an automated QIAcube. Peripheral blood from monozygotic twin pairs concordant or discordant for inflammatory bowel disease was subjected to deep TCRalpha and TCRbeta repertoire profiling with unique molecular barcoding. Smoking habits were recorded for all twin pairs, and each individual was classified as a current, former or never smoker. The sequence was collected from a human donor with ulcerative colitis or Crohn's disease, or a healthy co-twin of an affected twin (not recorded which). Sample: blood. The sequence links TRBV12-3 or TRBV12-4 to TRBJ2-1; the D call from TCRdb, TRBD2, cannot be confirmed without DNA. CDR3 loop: CASSLAKRPRNSYNEQFF.